Included here is one T cell receptor beta chain sequence, with context. Its specificity is unknown. The data are from a study of shared clonotypes between healthy human individuals. Whole-study context: In total, the donors were two women and a few men aged 18 to 49. Study conclusions and caveats: Despite large depth, rarefaction showed incomplete sorted-subset sequencing. Represented genetic and exposure-history diversity was restricted by having few donors.

Clones were read by immunoSEQ multiplex PCR, and TCRdb kept only the in-frame ones, dropping some. The table has approximately 1,000,000 clones, around three quarters seen once. The CDR3 runs to 9 residues. The sample consisted of memory CD4+ T cells from PBMCs. Described subset: CD45RA-negative fraction. This TCR came from a man younger than 35 in good health. Some clones in this sample may be carry-over from other donors' samples. This chain uses TRBV3-2 with TRBJ2-2. TRBV3-2 is assigned pseudogene status. CDR3 sequence (DNA): TGTGCCAGTCCCGGGGAGCTGTTTTTT. Its translation is CASPGELFF.